Listed here are 10 T cell receptor delta chains from one sample, sequenced in a study of gamma-delta T cells after stem cell transplantation. TCRdb reapplied CATT to the RT-PCR reads. The sample includes around 760 delta-chain clones, 1.2% of them seen just once. Specimen: gamma-delta T cells. These receptors originate from a human donor. It is not recorded whose cells these are; they may come from a transplant donor.

In its sample, this clone is large. The same CDR3 also results from other DNA sequences found in this sample. This rearrangement joins TRDV2 to TRDJ1, with TRDD3 matching over 12 bases. The CDR3 has 16 residues. V was clipped by 3 bases and J by 3 bases; unmatched bases: 7. CDR1 and CDR2 from the germline V gene are GEAIGNYY and EKD. The CDR3 DNA sequence: TGTGCCTGTGACGCCTTACTGGGGGATACTGCCGATAAACTCATCTTT. Protein sequence: CACDALLGDTADKLIF.

In its sample, this clone was seen a few times. This sequence is one base from a far larger clone and is likely a read error. This chain connects TRDV2 to TRDJ1, with TRDD3 matching 11 bases. Because TCRdb records no J gene, it was assigned here through a match of the DNA to germline. The CDR3 sequence is 19 residues long. Losses at the gene ends were 3 bases for V and 7 bases for J; bases not matched to a gene: 21. Germline V gene data show CDR1 as GEAIGNYY and CDR2 as EKD. The CDR3 is CACDPMPGLGDTGGAKLIF. CDR3 sequence (DNA): TGTGCCTGTGACCCCATGCCCGGTCTGGGGGATACCGGAGGGGCTAAACTCATCTTT.

This clone was counted between two and nine times. The protein given by TCRdb reflects a much larger clone and differs at residue 5 from this DNA's translation, likely from a read error; the protein shown is the DNA's translation. The V call is TRDV2, the J call TRDJ1, with D hard to call. The CDR3 contains 18 residues. The V gene's germline CDR1 is GEAIGNYY and CDR2 EKD. The V end lost 3 bases, the J end lost 0 bases, and 22 bases lay between the germline ends. CDR3 in DNA: TGTGCCTGTGACGCTGCCGCCCGAACCCTCGCAAACACCGATAAACTCATCTTT. Protein sequence: CACDAAARTLANTDKLIF.

This clone appeared a few times. The protein TCRdb gives is from a much larger clone and does not agree with this DNA's translation at residue 10, likely a read error; the protein shown here comes from the DNA. This chain links TRDV2 with TRDJ1; D is possibly TRDD3 (5 bases). Trimming took off 3 bases at V and 4 bases at J, with 17 bases between the two ends. The germline CDR1 and CDR2 sequences are GEAIGNYY and EKD. The CDR3 is made up of 15 amino acids. The CDR3: CACDLLPGGSDKLIF. The CDR3 DNA reads TGTGCCTGTGACCTACTACCCGGGGGTAGCGATAAACTCATCTTT.

This clone was seen more than once but under ten times. A read error is likely here: a far larger clone is one base away. Other DNA sequences from this sample encode an identical CDR3 as well. The chain employs TRDV2 and TRDJ1; TRDD3 matches at 8 bases. Germline V gene lookup returns CDR1 GEAIGNYY and CDR2 EKD. The CDR3 spans 15 residues. CDR3 protein: CACDNLGDYTDKLIF. The CDR3 DNA reads TGTGCCTGTGACAATCTGGGGGACTACACCGACAAACTCATCTTT.

About this clone: TCRdb shows a much larger clone's protein in place of this DNA's translation, and the two differ at residue 14, likely through a read error; the protein shown is translated from the DNA. The chain is built from TRDV2 and TRDJ3; 9 positions agree with TRDD3. This CDR3 spans 20 amino acids. Germline values: CDR1 GEAIGNYY, CDR2 EKD. The CDR3 here is CACDSFTGGPSSWGTRQMFF. CDR3 DNA sequence: TGTGCCTGTGACTCGTTTACTGGGGGACCGAGCTCCTGGGGCACCCGACAGATGTTTTTC.

This clone showed up just a few times. Translating this DNA gives a protein that differs at residue 6 from the TCRdb one, which belongs to a much larger clone; a read error is likely, and the protein shown is this translation. The chain couples TRDV2 to TRDJ1; D might be TRDD3 (6 bases). TCRdb lists no J gene, so it was determined here by aligning the DNA to germline. CDR1 GEAIGNYY and CDR2 EKD come from the germline V gene. This CDR3 spans 15 amino acids. Trimming removed 2 bases from V and 0 bases from J, with 12 bases in between. CDR3 sequence reads: CACDKWGEYTDKLIF. CDR3 DNA sequence: TGTGCCTGTGACAAATGGGGGGAATACACCGATAAACTCATCTTT.

This clone turned up a few times. The V gene remains uncalled, whereas the J gene is TRDJ1; the listed D gene, TRDD3, was not tested against the DNA. CDR3 length: 20 residues. In nucleotides, the CDR3 is TGTGCCTGTGACACCCTCTCTGGGGGACCCCCCCGCGAACACTTCCATACACTCATCTTT. Its translation: CACDTLSGGPPREHFHTLIF.

This clone was seen more than once but under ten times. The germline gene is not matched at one end of the junction; a read error may be the cause. The chain is built from TRDV2 and TRDJ3; 8 nucleotides line up with TRDD3. The CDR3 length is 19 residues. The germline V gene has CDR1 GEAIGNYY and CDR2 EKD. The CDR3 DNA is TGTGCCTGTGACAGTACTGGGGGCCCCATCTCCTTGGACACCCGACAGATGTTTTTC. It encodes CACDSTGGPISLDTRQMFF.

A remark on this clone: It is likely a read error: a sequence one base away is far more abundant. At the DNA level, this CDR3 is encoded by other sequences in the same sample as well. The rearrangement uses TRDV2 and TRDJ1, with D tentatively TRDD3 (5 bases). Germline assignment: CDR1 GEAIGNYY and CDR2 EKD. Trimming shortened V by 7 bases and J by 1 base, and 30 bases separated the two germline ends. The CDR3 has 19 residues. The CDR3 spells CACDGPLGGVLIATDKLIF. The CDR3 DNA is TGTGCCTGCGACGGACCCCTAGGGGGGGTACTTATTGCCACCGATAAACTCATCTTT.